This TCR beta chain was documented in a study of cytomegalovirus exposure and HLA in healthy donors. With 60 Vbeta and 13 Jbeta primers, the PCR was carried out. Method: immunoSEQ multiplex PCR; TCRdb's copy keeps in-frame clones and lacks some. The sample holds 100,000 to 150,000 clones, around 82% seen once. V was clipped by 4 bases and J by 8 bases; unmatched bases: 14. CDR3 length: 16 residues. Germline V lookup: CDR1 MNHNS, CDR2 SASEGT. Of note for this clone: Its antigen is undetermined.

The study's findings and limits: Versus the 666-donor mean, an Asian-associated ancestry cluster reportedly showed fewer N-insertions in a later analysis. Within an earlier analysis, most TCR beta V segments proved productive either about 87% or about 30% of the time. Rarity characterized most TCR sequences, yet some public TCRs appeared in many donors. The authors later found most CMV-associated TCR beta chains appeared HLA-restricted.

V is TRBV6-1 and J is TRBJ1-2; 9 bases match TRBD1. Sample: PBMCs. The TCR was taken from a man aged 25-45 years in good health and CMV-seropositive. CDR3 residues: CASSVSPGQGLRGYTF. The CDR3 nucleotides read TGTGCCAGCAGTGTTAGTCCGGGACAGGGCTTGAGGGGCTACACCTTC.